Given below is one TCR beta chain in context. This record belongs to a study of blood T cell repertoires in COVID-19. Across the whole study: Acute and convalescent COVID-19 specimens originated in the United States, Italy and Spain. The cDNA or gDNA used as material had been derived from T cells, B-cell-depleted T cells, or PBMCs.

The assay was immunoSEQ multiplex PCR, and TCRdb's table has in-frame clones only and misses some. The table includes some 270,000 clones, 86% detected once. The trim removed 6 bases at V and 2 bases at J, leaving 8 bases unmatched. The CDR3 has 16 residues. Per the germline V gene, CDR1 is MNHEY and CDR2 is SVGEGT. The chain couples TRBV6-2 or TRBV6-3 to TRBJ1-5; TRBD1 agrees at 9 bases. The sample was peripheral blood. The sequence was collected from a woman between 55 and 75 years old who had recovered from COVID-19. The CDR3 DNA follows: TGTGCCAGCAGGCCTACAGGGGGCACAGGCAATCAGCCCCAGCATTTT. Its protein product is CASRPTGGTGNQPQHF.